This entry is about one T cell receptor (beta chain). Its antigen remains undetermined. One base away there is no much larger clone; base qualities are not given. This entry belongs to a study of blood T cells in healthy people across ages (dated by TCRdb to the mid-2010s). Study-level background: In model experiments, roughly one uniquely barcoded TCR beta cDNA molecule per two T cells was captured by template switching. Using deep sequencing normalized with unique cDNA molecular identifiers, the study measured how TCR beta repertoire diversity changes with age. Donors were grouped into four age groups: young (average approximately 15 years), middle-aged (39), aged (around 60) and long-lived (just over 80). To avoid experimental bias, donors of different ages were randomly spread across the sequencing lanes. Two additional independent replicas of 1 million unique cDNA reads from the same blood draw were analyzed for two donors (one aged 18 to 30 and one aged 80 or older). Summary of the overall study and its limitations: As age increased, observed TCR beta diversity per million T cells dropped in a roughly linear way, and a significant reduction was already evident by age 40. Estimates of total diversity based on one million sequenced T cells were considered lower bounds and underestimates. There was a strong correlation between observed TCR beta diversity and the percentage of naive T cells measured by flow cytometry. Because profiling used bulk unsorted PBMCs, naive and antigen-experienced compartments could not be compared conclusively. Because the CMV infection status of the donors was unknown, age-related changes in expanded clonotypes may potentially have been confounded. Compared with the aged group, more naive CD4+ T cells, fewer expanded clones and increased TCR diversity were shown by the long-lived group, suggesting age selection.

V and J are truncated by 8 bases and 2 bases respectively, leaving an intervening sequence of 15 bases. CDR1 and CDR2 are read off the germline V gene as SQVTM and ANQGSEA. The CDR3 goes from the cysteine to the phenylalanine over 13 residues. Only the CDR3 DNA is retained, 39 bases long and in frame from the first base. The roughly 42 donors, aged about 6 to 95 years, were systemically healthy Caucasian individuals from Russia. Approximately 9.7 milliliters of peripheral blood were drawn from each donor into EDTA-treated Vacutainer tubes. Ficoll-Paque density-gradient centrifugation was used to isolate PBMCs, with at least 7 million obtained per sample. Total RNA was extracted from PBMCs with Trizol reagent, with at least 5.5 micrograms obtained per sample. For every donor, an aliquot of PBMCs went through flow cytometry to measure the percentages of naive CD45RAhigh/CD27high T cells. The library was built by means of 5' RACE. Sequenced on an Illumina HiSeq 2500. The second PCR ran for roughly 7 to 12 cycles and used a J-beta primer mix along with a sample-barcoded 5' primer. A template-switch 5' adaptor carrying 12 random nucleotides introduced a unique molecular identifier onto each TCR beta cDNA molecule. Each sample yielded at least 3 million CDR3-containing paired-end reads. First-strand cDNA was synthesized from all RNA with the Mint cDNA synthesis kit, primed by a TRBC-specific oligonucleotide. After uracil-DNA glycosylase treatment, a first 18-cycle PCR used universal primers M1SS and BC2_uni_R on all cDNA. Under the source paper's analysis protocol: Normalization of each sample was performed by random selection of 1 million high-quality reads, each carrying a distinct molecular identifier. Reads with shared molecular identifiers were discarded instead of being binned into consensus sequences. MiTCR, run with a Q25 quality threshold and the strictest error-elimination algorithm, handled CDR3 identification, clonotype clustering and error correction. A nonparametric unseen species model with Euler transformation was used to estimate lower-bound total TCR beta diversity. The public reads were reprocessed in TCRdb via fastp at Q25 and MiXCR, keeping in-frame beta chains. Rows with one shared CDR3 protein collapse into an entry with the most common genes and DNA. The V and J calls follow TCRdb's processing rather than the paper's. This sample comprises just under 750,000 distinct CDR3 sequences, approximately 21% of them detected only once. The top ten clonotypes cover around a fifth of the sample.

The clonotype originates from a man between 70 and 80 years old in good health. The sample comprised blood. The chain is encoded by TRBV29-1 joined to TRBJ1-1, with TRBD1 tentatively as D gene (5 bases match). The DNA reads as follows: TGCAGCCCGACCAGGGTACTTAACACTGAAGCTTTCTTT. Translated, this is CSPTRVLNTEAFF.